The 9 T cell receptor beta chains below were found in one sample sequenced in a study of blood T cell repertoires in COVID-19. The assay was immunoSEQ multiplex PCR, and TCRdb's table has in-frame clones only and misses some. This repertoire shows 52,000 or so clones, roughly 91% found once; its top ten account for about 26%. The source material was peripheral blood. These receptors were obtained from a human donor in a cohort sampled during active COVID-19.

V is TRBV4-2 and J is TRBJ2-7, with 10 bases identical to TRBD1. This CDR3 has 17 amino acids. The V gene's germline CDR1 is LGHNA and CDR2 YNFKEQ. J gave up 0 bases and V 4 bases, and 9 bases lay outside the gene matches. This CDR3 reads CASSRVKGQGPSYEQYF. DNA for the CDR3: TGTGCCAGCAGCCGGGTTAAGGGACAGGGGCCCTCCTACGAGCAGTACTTC.

V gene TRBV5-1 combines with J gene TRBJ2-7; D is ambiguous. CDR1 SGHRS and CDR2 YFSETQ come from the germline V gene. Trimming took off 0 bases at V and 1 base at J, with 11 bases between the two ends. The CDR3 sequence is 15 residues long. CDR3 in amino acids: CASSLEVGGSYEQYF. CDR3 nucleotides: TGCGCCAGCAGCTTGGAGGTAGGCGGTTCCTACGAGCAGTACTTC. Using reference TRBV5-1 and TRBJ2-7 for the parts outside the CDR3, the full variable domain is KAGVTQTPRYLIKTRGQQVTLSCSPISGHRSVSWYQQTPGQGLQFLFEYFSETQRNKGNFPGRFSGRQFSNSRSEMNVSTLELGDSALYLCASSLEVGGSYEQYFGPGTRLTVT.

The V and J genes are TRBV29-1 and TRBJ1-2; TRBD1 might be the D (6 bases). This CDR3 region has 12 residues. Trimming pared 5 bases from V and 3 bases from J, leaving 10 bases between. The germline V gene has CDR1 SQVTM and CDR2 ANQGSEA. The CDR3 protein is CSVWSGDYGYTF. CDR3 sequence (DNA): TGCAGCGTTTGGTCAGGGGACTATGGCTACACCTTC.

This clone showed up just a few times. This chain links TRBV5-1 with TRBJ2-5; TRBD2 matches 12 bases. This CDR3 has 16 residues. The J segment lost 5 bases and the V segment lost 0 bases, leaving 5 bases of the junction unmatched. Germline CDR1 reads SGHRS; CDR2 reads YFSETQ. The DNA of the CDR3 is TGCGCCAGCAGCTTGGCCCGACTAGCGGGAGCGGAGACCCAGTACTTC. Translating it yields CASSLARLAGAETQYF.

The chain recombines TRBV7-2 with TRBJ1-3; D unclear. With 5 bases removed from V and 4 bases from J, the gap between germline ends came to 12 bases. There are 14 residues in the CDR3. Germline values: CDR1 SGHTA, CDR2 FQGNSA. The CDR3 DNA reads as TGTGCCAGCAGCCCGCGACACCCGGGAAACACCATATATTTT. Protein sequence: CASSPRHPGNTIYF.

The rearrangement joins TRBV24-1 to TRBJ2-5; 7 bases align to TRBD2. The CDR3 consists of 15 residues. Germline-derived CDR1 and CDR2 are KGHDR and SFDVKD. The trim removed 5 bases at V and 1 base at J, leaving 6 bases unmatched. CDR3 DNA: TGTGCCACCAGTGTACCCCGCGGGGGCCAAGAGACCCAGTACTTC. Translated, it gives CATSVPRGGQETQYF.

V and J are TRBV24-1 and TRBJ2-3; 10 nucleotides match TRBD1. The CDR3 covers 15 residues. In germline, CDR1 is KGHDR, CDR2 SFDVKD. V was clipped by 5 bases and J by 5 bases; unmatched bases: 6. CDR3 DNA: TGTGCCACCAGTGTCCCGGGACAGGGGATAGATACGCAGTATTTT. It encodes CATSVPGQGIDTQYF.

The chain uses TRBV28 and TRBJ1-5; D ambiguous. Germline CDR1 MDHEN, CDR2 SYDVKM. The CDR3 is 12 amino acids. V was cut by 1 base and J by 5 bases, with 3 bases left in between. The CDR3 DNA reads TGTGCCAGCAGTTTATTCGATCAGCCCCAGCATTTT. Translated, it gives CASSLFDQPQHF.

V gene TRBV15 combines with J gene TRBJ2-5, with D possibly matching TRBD2 (5 bases). CDR1 is LNHNV, CDR2 YYDKDF, per germline (reference sequence). V was cut by 5 bases and J by 4 bases, with 11 bases left in between. This CDR3 region has 13 residues. DNA of the CDR3: TGTGCCACCAGCTTGGGAGAGGGAGAGACCCAGTACTTC. This codes for CATSLGEGETQYF. Looking up the rest from reference TRBV15 and TRBJ2-5 gives the full variable domain: DAMVIQNPRYQVTQFGKPVTLSCSQTLNHNVMYWYQQKSSQAPKLLFHYYDKDFNNEADTPDNFQSRRPNTSFCFLDIRSPGLGDTAMYLCATSLGEGETQYFGPGTRLLVL.